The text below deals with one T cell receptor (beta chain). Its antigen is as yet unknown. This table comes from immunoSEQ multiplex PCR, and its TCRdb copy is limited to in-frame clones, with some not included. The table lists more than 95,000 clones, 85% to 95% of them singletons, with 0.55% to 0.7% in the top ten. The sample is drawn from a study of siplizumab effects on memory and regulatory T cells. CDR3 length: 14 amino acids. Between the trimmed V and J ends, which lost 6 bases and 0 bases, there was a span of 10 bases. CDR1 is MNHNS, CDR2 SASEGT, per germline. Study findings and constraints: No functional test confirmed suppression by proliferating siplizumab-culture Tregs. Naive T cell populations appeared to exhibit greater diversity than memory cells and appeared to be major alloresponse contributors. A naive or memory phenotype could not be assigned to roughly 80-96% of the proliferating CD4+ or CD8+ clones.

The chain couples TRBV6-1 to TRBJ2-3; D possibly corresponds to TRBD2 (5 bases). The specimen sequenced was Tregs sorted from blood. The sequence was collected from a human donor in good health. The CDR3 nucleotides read TGTGCCAGCAGAGCGGCTTCTAGCACAGATACGCAGTATTTT. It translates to CASRAASSTDTQYF.